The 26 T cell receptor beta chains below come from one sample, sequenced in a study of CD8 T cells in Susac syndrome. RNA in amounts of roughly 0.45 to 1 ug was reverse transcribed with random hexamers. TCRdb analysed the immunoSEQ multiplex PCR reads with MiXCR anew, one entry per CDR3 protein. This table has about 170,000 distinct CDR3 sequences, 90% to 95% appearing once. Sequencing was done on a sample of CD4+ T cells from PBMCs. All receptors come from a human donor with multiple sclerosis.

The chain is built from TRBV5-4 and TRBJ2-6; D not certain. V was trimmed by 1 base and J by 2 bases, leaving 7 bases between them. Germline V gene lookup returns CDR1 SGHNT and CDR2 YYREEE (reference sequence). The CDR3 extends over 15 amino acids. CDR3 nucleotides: TGTGCCAGCAGCTTGAAGGGAACTGGGGCCAACGTCCTGACTTTC. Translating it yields CASSLKGTGANVLTF.

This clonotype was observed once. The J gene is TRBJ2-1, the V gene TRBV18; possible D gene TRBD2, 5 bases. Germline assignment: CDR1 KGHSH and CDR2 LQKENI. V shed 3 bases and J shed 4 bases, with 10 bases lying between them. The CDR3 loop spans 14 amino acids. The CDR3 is CASSPIGLYNEQFF. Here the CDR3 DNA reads TGTGCCAGCTCACCGATAGGACTGTACAATGAGCAGTTCTTC.

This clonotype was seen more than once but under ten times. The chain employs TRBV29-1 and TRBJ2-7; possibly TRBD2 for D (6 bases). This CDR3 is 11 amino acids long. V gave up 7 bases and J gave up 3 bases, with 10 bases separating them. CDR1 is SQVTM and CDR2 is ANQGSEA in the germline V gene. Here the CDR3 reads CSGGLHYEQYF. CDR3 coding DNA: TGCAGCGGGGGACTTCACTACGAGCAGTACTTC.

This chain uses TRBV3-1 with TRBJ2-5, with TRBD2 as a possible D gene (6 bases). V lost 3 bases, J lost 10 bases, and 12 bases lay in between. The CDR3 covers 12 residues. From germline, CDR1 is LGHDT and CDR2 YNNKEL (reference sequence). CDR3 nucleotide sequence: TGTGCCAGCAGCCAGAGAGCGGAGGGCCAGTACTTC. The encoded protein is CASSQRAEGQYF.

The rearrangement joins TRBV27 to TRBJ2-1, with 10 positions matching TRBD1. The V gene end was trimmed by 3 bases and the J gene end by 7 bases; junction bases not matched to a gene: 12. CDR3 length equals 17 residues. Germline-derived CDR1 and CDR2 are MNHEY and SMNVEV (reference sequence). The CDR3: CASSFRARDRGRNEQFF. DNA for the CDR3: TGTGCCAGCAGTTTCAGGGCCCGGGACAGGGGAAGGAATGAGCAGTTCTTC.

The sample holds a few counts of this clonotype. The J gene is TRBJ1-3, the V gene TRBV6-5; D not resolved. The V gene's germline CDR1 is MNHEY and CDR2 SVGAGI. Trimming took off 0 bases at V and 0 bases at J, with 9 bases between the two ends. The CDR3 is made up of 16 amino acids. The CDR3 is CASSYSFSGSGNTIYF. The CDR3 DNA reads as TGTGCCAGCAGTTACTCGTTTTCGGGCTCTGGAAACACCATATATTTT.

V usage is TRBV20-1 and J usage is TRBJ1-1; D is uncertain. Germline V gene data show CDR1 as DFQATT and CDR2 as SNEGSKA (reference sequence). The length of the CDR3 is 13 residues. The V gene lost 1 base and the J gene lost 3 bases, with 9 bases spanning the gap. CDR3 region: CSARGMADTEAFF. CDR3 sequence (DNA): TGCAGTGCTAGAGGGATGGCGGACACTGAAGCTTTCTTT.

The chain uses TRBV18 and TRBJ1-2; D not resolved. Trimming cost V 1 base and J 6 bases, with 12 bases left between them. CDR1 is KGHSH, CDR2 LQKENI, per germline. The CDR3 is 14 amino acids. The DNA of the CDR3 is TGTGCCAGCTCACCACAGGAGGTTGGAGATGGCTACACCTTC. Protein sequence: CASSPQEVGDGYTF.

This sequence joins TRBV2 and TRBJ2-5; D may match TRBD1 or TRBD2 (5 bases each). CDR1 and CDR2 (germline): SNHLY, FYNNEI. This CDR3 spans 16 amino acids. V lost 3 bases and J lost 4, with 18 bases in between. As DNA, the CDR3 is TGTGCCAGCAGTGACCAAAACGCCCCAGGGACAGAGACCCAGTACTTC. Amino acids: CASSDQNAPGTETQYF.

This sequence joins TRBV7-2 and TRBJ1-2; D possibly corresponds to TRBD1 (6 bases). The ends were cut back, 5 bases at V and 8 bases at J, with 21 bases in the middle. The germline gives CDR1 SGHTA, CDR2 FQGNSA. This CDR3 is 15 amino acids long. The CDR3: CASSPHRDTRRGYTF. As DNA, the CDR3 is TGTGCCAGCAGCCCCCATCGGGACACACGACGAGGCTACACCTTC.

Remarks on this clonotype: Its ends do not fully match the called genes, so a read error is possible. The CDR3 DNA reads as TGCAGTGCTCCCCGACAGGGTGAAGAACTGTTTTTT. It yields the protein CSAPRQGEELFF. The chain recombines TRBV20-1 with TRBJ1-4, with 7 bases lining up with TRBD1. The CDR3 is made up of 12 amino acids. Germline CDR1 DFQATT, CDR2 SNEGSKA (reference sequence).

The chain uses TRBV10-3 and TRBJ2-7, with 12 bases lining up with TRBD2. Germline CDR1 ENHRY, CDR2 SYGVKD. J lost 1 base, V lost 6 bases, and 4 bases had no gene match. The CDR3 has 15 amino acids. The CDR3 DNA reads TGTGCCATCAGGGCGACTAGCGGGGGTTCCTACGAGCAGTACTTC. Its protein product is CAIRATSGGSYEQYF.

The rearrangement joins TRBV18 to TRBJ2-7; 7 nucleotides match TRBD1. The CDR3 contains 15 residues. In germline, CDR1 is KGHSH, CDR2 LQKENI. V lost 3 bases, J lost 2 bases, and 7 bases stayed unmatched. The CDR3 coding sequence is TGTGCCAGCTCACCTCGGGGCCAGGGGGCCTACGAGCAGTACTTC. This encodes CASSPRGQGAYEQYF.

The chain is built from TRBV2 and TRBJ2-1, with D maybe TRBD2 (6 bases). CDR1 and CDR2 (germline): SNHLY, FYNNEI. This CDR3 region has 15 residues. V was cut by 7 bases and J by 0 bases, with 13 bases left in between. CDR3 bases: TGTGCCAGCAACCGACTAGTTAGCTCCTACAATGAGCAGTTCTTC. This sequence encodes CASNRLVSSYNEQFF.

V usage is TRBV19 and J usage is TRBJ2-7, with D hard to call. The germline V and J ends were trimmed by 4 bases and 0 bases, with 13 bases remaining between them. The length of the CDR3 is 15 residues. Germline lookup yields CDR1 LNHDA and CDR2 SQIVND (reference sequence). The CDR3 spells CASSNPSGLSYEQYF. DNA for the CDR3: TGTGCCAGTAGTAACCCGTCGGGCCTCTCCTACGAGCAGTACTTC.

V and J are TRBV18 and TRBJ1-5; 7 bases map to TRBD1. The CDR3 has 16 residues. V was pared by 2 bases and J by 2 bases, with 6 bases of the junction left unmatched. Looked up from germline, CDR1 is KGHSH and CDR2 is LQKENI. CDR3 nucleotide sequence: TGTGCCAGCTCACCAAACGGGACAGTGGGCAATCAGCCCCAGCATTTT. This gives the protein CASSPNGTVGNQPQHF. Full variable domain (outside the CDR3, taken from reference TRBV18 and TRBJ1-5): NAGVMQNPRHLVRRRGQEARLRCSPMKGHSHVYWYRQLPEEGLKFMVYLQKENIIDESGMPKERFSAEFPKEGPSILRIQQVVRGDSAAYFCASSPNGTVGNQPQHFGDGTRLSIL.

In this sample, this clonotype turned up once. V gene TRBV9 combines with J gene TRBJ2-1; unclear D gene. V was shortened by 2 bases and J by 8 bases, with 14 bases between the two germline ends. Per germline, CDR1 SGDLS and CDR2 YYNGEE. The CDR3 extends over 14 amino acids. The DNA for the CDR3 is TGTGCCAGCAGCGTCAACCCCGGAAGAGATGAGCAGTTCTTC. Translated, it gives CASSVNPGRDEQFF.

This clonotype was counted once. The chain's CDR3 is CASSQERGDTQYF. As DNA, the CDR3 is TGTGCCAGCAGCCAAGAACGCGGGGATACGCAGTATTTT. This sequence joins TRBV3-1 and TRBJ2-3, with a tentative D call TRBD2 (5 bases). V lost 0 bases and J lost 6, with 7 bases in between. CDR1 is LGHDT, CDR2 YNNKEL, per germline (reference sequence). CDR3 length: 13 residues.

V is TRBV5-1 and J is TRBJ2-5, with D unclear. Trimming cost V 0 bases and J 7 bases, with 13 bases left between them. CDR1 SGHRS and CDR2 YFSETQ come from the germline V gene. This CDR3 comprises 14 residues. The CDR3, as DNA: TGCGCCAGCAGCTTGGAGACTGCGTGGGGGACCCAGTACTTC. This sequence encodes CASSLETAWGTQYF. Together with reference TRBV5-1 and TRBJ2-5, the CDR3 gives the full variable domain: KAGVTQTPRYLIKTRGQQVTLSCSPISGHRSVSWYQQTPGQGLQFLFEYFSETQRNKGNFPGRFSGRQFSNSRSEMNVSTLELGDSALYLCASSLETAWGTQYFGPGTRLLVL.

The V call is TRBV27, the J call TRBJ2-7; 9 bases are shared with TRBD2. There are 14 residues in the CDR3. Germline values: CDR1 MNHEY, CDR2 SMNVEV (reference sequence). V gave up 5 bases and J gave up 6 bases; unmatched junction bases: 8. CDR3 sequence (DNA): TGTGCCAGCAGTCTAGCGGGACCTACGAGCGAGCAGTACTTC. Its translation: CASSLAGPTSEQYF.

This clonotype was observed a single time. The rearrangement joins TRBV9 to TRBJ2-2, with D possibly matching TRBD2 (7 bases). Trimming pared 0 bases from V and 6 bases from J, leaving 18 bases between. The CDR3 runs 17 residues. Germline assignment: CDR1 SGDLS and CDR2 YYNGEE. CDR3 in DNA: TGTGCCAGCAGCGTAGGTCAGAGTCGGGGGGCTCCCGGGGAGCTGTTTTTT. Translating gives CASSVGQSRGAPGELFF. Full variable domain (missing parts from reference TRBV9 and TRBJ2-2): DSGVTQTPKHLITATGQRVTLRCSPRSGDLSVYWYQQSLDQGLQFLIQYYNGEERAKGNILERFSAQQFPDLHSELNLSSLELGDSALYFCASSVGQSRGAPGELFFGEGSRLTVL.

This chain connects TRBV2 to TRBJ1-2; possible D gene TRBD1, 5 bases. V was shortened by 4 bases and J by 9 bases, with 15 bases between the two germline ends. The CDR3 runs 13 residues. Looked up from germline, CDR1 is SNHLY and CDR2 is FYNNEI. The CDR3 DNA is TGTGCCAGCAGTGTAAGGGGAGGGGAGAGCTACACCTTC. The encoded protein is CASSVRGGESYTF.

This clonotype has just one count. As DNA, the CDR3 is TGTGCCAGCAGCTTCAGACAGGGGTTGGGCTATGGCTACACCTTC. Its protein product is CASSFRQGLGYGYTF. The chain recombines TRBV27 with TRBJ1-2; 8 nucleotides agree with TRBD1. Germline CDR1 and CDR2: MNHEY and SMNVEV (reference sequence). The CDR3 has 15 amino acids. With 6 bases clipped from V and 4 bases from J, the junction kept 10 bases outside the gene matches.

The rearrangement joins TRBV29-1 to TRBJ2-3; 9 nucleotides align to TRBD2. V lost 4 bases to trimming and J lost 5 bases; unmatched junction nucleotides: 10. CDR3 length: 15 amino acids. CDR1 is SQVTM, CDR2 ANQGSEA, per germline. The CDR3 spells CSVGTIAGEGDTQYF. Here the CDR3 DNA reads TGCAGCGTTGGGACAATAGCGGGAGAGGGAGATACGCAGTATTTT.

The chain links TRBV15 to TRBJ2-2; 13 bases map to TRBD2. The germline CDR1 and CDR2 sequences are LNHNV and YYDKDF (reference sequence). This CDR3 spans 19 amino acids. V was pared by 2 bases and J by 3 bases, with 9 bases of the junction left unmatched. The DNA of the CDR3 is TGTGCCACCAGCAGACTGTTTGGACTAGCGGGGGAGGACACCGGGGAGCTGTTTTTT. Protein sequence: CATSRLFGLAGEDTGELFF.

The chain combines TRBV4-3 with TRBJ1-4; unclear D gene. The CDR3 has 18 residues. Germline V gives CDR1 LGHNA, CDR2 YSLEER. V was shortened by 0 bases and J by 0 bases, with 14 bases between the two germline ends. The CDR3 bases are TGCGCCAGCAGCCAAGATATTGTGGCGGCCGCAACTAATGAAAAACTGTTTTTT. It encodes CASSQDIVAAATNEKLFF.